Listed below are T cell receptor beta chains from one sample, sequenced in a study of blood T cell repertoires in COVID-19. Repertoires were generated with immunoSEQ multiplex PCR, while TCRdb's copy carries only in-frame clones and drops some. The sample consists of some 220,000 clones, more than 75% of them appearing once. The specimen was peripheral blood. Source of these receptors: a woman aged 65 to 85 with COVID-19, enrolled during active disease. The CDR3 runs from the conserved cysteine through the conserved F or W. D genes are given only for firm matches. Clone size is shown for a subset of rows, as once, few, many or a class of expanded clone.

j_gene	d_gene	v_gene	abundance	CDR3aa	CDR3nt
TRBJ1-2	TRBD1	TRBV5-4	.	CASSLGQVAGYTF	TGTGCCAGCAGCCTTGGACAGGTTGCGGGCTACACCTTC
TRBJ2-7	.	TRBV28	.	CASSLGGGPAYEQYF	TGTGCCAGCAGTTTGGGAGGGGGTCCCGCCTACGAGCAGTACTTC
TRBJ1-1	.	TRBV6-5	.	CASSYARQAKNAEAFF	TGTGCCAGCAGTTACGCTCGGCAGGCGAAGAACGCTGAAGCTTTCTTT
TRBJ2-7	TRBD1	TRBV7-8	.	CASSLGQGAIYEQYF	TGTGCCAGCAGCCTAGGACAGGGGGCCATCTACGAGCAGTACTTC
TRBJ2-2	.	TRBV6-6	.	CASSYSFTGELFF	TGTGCCAGCAGTTACTCCTTCACCGGGGAGCTGTTTTTT
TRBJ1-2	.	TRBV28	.	CASRPRGNRESYYGYTF	TGTGCCAGCAGACCGCGTGGGAACAGGGAGTCATACTATGGCTACACCTTC
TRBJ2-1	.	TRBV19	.	CASQRFDEQFF	TGTGCCAGTCAGAGGTTTGATGAGCAGTTCTTC
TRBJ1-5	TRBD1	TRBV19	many	CASIGGRWGQGAPLGQPQHF	TGTGCCAGTATAGGAGGGAGATGGGGACAGGGGGCCCCTTTGGGTCAGCCCCAGCATTTT
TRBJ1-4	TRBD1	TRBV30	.	CAWSLLSTGVEKLFF	TGTGCCTGGAGTCTTCTCTCGACAGGGGTTGAAAAACTGTTTTTT
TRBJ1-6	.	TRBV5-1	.	CASSLLQASSYNSPLHF	TGCGCCAGCAGCCTCCTACAGGCCAGCTCCTATAATTCACCCCTCCACTTT
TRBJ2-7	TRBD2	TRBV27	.	CASSFSSGRGSYEQYF	TGTGCCAGCAGTTTTTCTAGCGGGAGGGGTTCCTACGAGCAGTACTTC
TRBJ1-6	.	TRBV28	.	CASTRSLQDSPLHF	TGTGCCAGCACCCGATCCCTACAGGATTCACCCCTCCACTTT
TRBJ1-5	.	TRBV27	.	CASSLNSAGIAPQHF	TGTGCCAGCAGTTTAAATTCTGCAGGGATCGCGCCCCAGCATTTT
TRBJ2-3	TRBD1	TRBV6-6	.	CASLSRTGVEF	TGTGCCAGCCTCTCCCGGACAGGGGTGGAATTT
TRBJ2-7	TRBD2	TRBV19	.	CASSRFLAGRLEQYF	TGTGCCAGTAGTAGATTTTTAGCGGGACGGTTGGAGCAGTACTTC
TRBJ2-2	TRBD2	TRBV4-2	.	CASSQPTSGYPGELFF	TGTGCCAGCAGCCAACCCACTAGCGGGTATCCCGGGGAGCTGTTTTTT
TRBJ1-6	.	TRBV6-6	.	CASLTLAGNYNSPLHF	TGTGCCAGCCTCACACTAGCAGGAAACTATAATTCACCCCTCCACTTT
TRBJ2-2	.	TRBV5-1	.	CASSLGGSTGELFF	TGCGCCAGCAGCCTGGGTGGGAGCACCGGGGAGCTGTTTTTT
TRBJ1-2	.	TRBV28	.	CASNGGLGHYGYTF	TGTGCCAGCAATGGGGGCCTGGGGCACTATGGCTACACCTTC
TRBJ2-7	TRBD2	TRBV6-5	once	CASITGGSRYEQYF	TGTGCCAGCATCACGGGAGGGAGTCGGTACGAGCAGTACTTC
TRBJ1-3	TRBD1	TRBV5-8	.	CASSRTGNPGNTIYF	TGTGCCAGCAGTCGGACAGGCAACCCTGGAAACACCATATATTTT
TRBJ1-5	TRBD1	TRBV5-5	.	CASSLRGQGDGQPQHF	TGTGCCAGCAGCTTGCGGGGACAGGGGGACGGTCAGCCCCAGCATTTT
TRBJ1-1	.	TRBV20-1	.	CSASSAEAFF	TGCAGTGCTAGTAGCGCTGAAGCTTTCTTT
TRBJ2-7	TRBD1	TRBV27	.	CASSLLLGQVNEQYF	TGTGCCAGCAGTTTACTTTTGGGACAGGTCAACGAGCAGTACTTC
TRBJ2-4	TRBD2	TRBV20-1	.	CSASWASGRIQYF	TGCAGTGCTAGTTGGGCTAGCGGCAGGATTCAGTACTTC
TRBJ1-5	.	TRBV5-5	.	CASSLLGSPDQPQHF	TGTGCCAGCAGCTTGTTGGGGAGTCCGGATCAGCCCCAGCATTTT
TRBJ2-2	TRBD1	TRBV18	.	CASSPGTGYTGELFF	TGTGCCAGCTCACCAGGGACAGGGTATACCGGGGAGCTGTTTTTT
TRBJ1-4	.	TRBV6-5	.	CASRSDRDKDEKLFF	TGTGCCAGCAGGTCCGACCGGGACAAGGATGAAAAACTGTTTTTT
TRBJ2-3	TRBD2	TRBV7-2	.	CASSFRTSGRITDTQYF	TGTGCCAGCAGCTTCAGGACTAGCGGGAGGATTACAGATACGCAGTATTTT
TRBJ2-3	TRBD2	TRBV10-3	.	CAISDPGLAADTQYF	TGTGCCATCAGTGACCCGGGACTAGCGGCAGATACGCAGTATTTT
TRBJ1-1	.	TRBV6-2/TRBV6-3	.	CASSYLTGTEAFF	TGTGCCAGCAGTTACTTAACAGGGACTGAAGCTTTCTTT
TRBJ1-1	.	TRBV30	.	CAWSGRGSEAFF	TGTGCCTGGAGTGGCAGGGGATCTGAAGCTTTCTTT
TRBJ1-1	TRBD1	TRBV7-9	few	CASRPGGRNTEAFF	TGTGCCAGCAGACCAGGGGGCCGGAACACTGAAGCTTTCTTT
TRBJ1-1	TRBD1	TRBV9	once	CASNHRDRVTEAFF	TGTGCCAGCAACCACCGGGACAGGGTCACTGAAGCTTTCTTT
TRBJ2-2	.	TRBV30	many	CAWSTGDYTGELFF	TGTGCCTGGAGTACAGGAGATTACACCGGGGAGCTGTTTTTT
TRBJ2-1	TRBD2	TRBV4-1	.	CASSHPSSGGKDNEQFF	TGCGCCAGCAGCCATCCTTCCTCGGGGGGGAAAGACAATGAGCAGTTCTTC
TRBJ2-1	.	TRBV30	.	CAWSTPGDRQFF	TGTGCCTGGAGTACACCAGGGGATCGGCAGTTCTTC
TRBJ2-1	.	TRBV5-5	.	CASSLSSIEQFF	TGTGCCAGCAGCTTGAGCTCCATTGAGCAGTTCTTC
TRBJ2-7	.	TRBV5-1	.	CASSKDSGNYEQYF	TGCGCCAGCAGCAAGGACAGTGGCAACTACGAGCAGTACTTC
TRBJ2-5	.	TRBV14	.	CASSQDWAGETQYF	TGTGCCAGCAGCCAAGATTGGGCGGGTGAGACCCAGTACTTC
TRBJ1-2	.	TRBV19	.	CASSGRMSGNYGYTF	TGTGCCAGTAGTGGGAGGATGAGTGGCAACTATGGCTACACCTTC
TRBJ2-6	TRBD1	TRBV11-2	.	CATRLHRGLSSGANVLTF	TGTGCCACCCGCCTCCACAGGGGCCTCTCATCTGGGGCCAACGTCCTGACTTTC
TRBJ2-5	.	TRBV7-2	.	CASSSDSGGWETQYF	TGTGCCAGCAGCTCAGATAGCGGCGGATGGGAGACCCAGTACTTC
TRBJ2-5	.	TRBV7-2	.	CARGHPSQTQYF	TGTGCCAGGGGACACCCTAGCCAGACCCAGTACTTC
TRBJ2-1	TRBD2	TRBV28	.	CASSETSGRAGEQFF	TGTGCCAGCAGTGAGACTAGCGGGAGGGCCGGTGAGCAGTTCTTC